This T cell receptor (beta chain) appears in the sequencing data of a study of T-cell memory formation after mild COVID-19. The germline V gene encodes CDR1 KGHDR and CDR2 SFDVKD. Deletions cut 6 bases from V and 0 bases from J, with 11 bases between. The CDR3 sequence is 15 residues long. This clonotype was recorded a few times. TCRdb fed the 5' RACE reads into MiXCR, producing one record per CDR3 protein. Among roughly 200,000 distinct CDR3 sequences, about a fifth were seen once, and the ten largest hold 20% to 25%. Sequencing was performed on PBMCs or a T cell subset sorted from them (not recorded which). The sequence was obtained from an adult woman who had mild COVID-19 (a few samples of this study predate the infection). Cell type and time point are not known. This chain uses TRBV24-1 with TRBJ1-5; D ambiguous. CDR3 in amino acids: CATSPSIPSNQPQHF. The CDR3 nucleotides read TGTGCCACCAGTCCAAGTATTCCTAGCAATCAGCCCCAGCATTTT.